A selection of T cell receptor beta chains follows, all from one sample in a study of T-cell memory formation after mild COVID-19. TCRdb used MiXCR to reprocess the 5' RACE reads, holding one entry per CDR3 protein. In the table there are over 130,000 distinct CDR3 sequences, around 15% of which are singletons. Sequencing was performed on PBMCs or a T cell subset sorted from them (not recorded which). The receptors here all came from an adult woman who had mild COVID-19 (a few samples of this study predate the infection). Cell type and time point are not known. The CDR3 runs from the conserved cysteine through the conserved F or W. The order of the fields is V gene, J gene, D gene, clone size, CDR3 DNA, CDR3 protein. The D gene is left open where the match is weak. A row's size may be missing; if present it is once, few, many or a size class.

>TRBV4-2|TRBJ1-2|-|-
TGTGCCAGCAGCCACCGCAGGTCTGACTATGGCTACACCTTC
CASSHRRSDYGYTF
>TRBV5-5|TRBJ2-5|-|many
TGTGCCAGCAGCTTGGAAGAGACCCAGTACTTC
CASSLEETQYF
>TRBV4-3|TRBJ2-7|-|many
TGCGCCAGCAGCCAAGGTGCAGGCTACGAGCAGTACTTC
CASSQGAGYEQYF
>TRBV7-3|TRBJ2-7|TRBD1|-
TGTGCCAGCAGCTTAATTTCGGGACAGGGCTACGAGCAGTACTTC
CASSLISGQGYEQYF
>TRBV12-3/TRBV12-4|TRBJ2-1|-|few
TGTGCCAGCAGTTTTGGGCGGGACGGCCATGAGCAGTTCTTC
CASSFGRDGHEQFF
>TRBV10-3|TRBJ1-4|-|few
TGTGCCATCAGTGAGCAACACGGGAGGGACGGTGAAAAACTGTTTTTT
CAISEQHGRDGEKLFF
>TRBV11-2|TRBJ1-1|-|few
TGTGCCAGCAGCTTAGAGCCCCTTGGCACTGAAGCTTTCTTT
CASSLEPLGTEAFF
>TRBV14|TRBJ2-7|-|few
TGTGCCAGCAGCCCCGGACAGAGGACCTACGAGCAGTACTTC
CASSPGQRTYEQYF
>TRBV6-2/TRBV6-3|TRBJ2-7|-|many
TGTGCCAGCAGTCCCCAGGGCTACGAGCAGTACTTC
CASSPQGYEQYF
>TRBV4-1|TRBJ2-2|-|few
TGCGCCAGCAGCCAAGAGTGGGGGGGGGAGCTGTTTTTT
CASSQEWGGELFF
>TRBV7-8|TRBJ1-6|TRBD1|many
TGTGCCAGCAGCAACCCGGGACAGGGACCCTATAATTCACCCCTCCACTTT
CASSNPGQGPYNSPLHF
>TRBV6-2/TRBV6-3|TRBJ2-7|TRBD2|-
TGTGCCAGCAGTTACTCGGGACTAGCGGGGGGGAAAAGCTCCTACGAGCAGTACTTC
CASSYSGLAGGKSSYEQYF
>TRBV3-1|TRBJ2-7|TRBD1|-
TGTGCCAGCAGCCAGTACGGGACAGCCTACGAGCAGTACTTC
CASSQYGTAYEQYF
>TRBV19|TRBJ2-1|-|-
TGTGCCAGTAGTACGGGGGCTTACTACAATGAGCAGTTCTTC
CASSTGAYYNEQFF
>TRBV6-2/TRBV6-3|TRBJ2-2|-|-
TGTGCCAGCAGTTACACGACAGGTGCCCCGAACACCGGGGAGCTGTTTTTT
CASSYTTGAPNTGELFF
>TRBV4-1|TRBJ1-5|-|few
TGCGCCAGCAGCCAAGTCGGAGGGTATCAGCCCCAGCATTTT
CASSQVGGYQPQHF
>TRBV7-6|TRBJ1-1|-|-
TGTGCCAGCAGCCAGAGGGGCTCTGAAGCTTTCTTT
CASSQRGSEAFF
>TRBV2|TRBJ1-6|-|-
TGTGCCAGCAGTTCGGACAGTCGCGGATTCAATATTAACTTT
CASSSDSRGFNINF
>TRBV11-2|TRBJ1-1|TRBD1|-
TGTGCCAGCAGAGAGGGACAGATCATGAACACTGAAGCTTTCTTT
CASREGQIMNTEAFF
>TRBV29-1|TRBJ2-1|-|-
TGCAGCCCCGGACTTGTCTCCTACAATGAGCAGTTCTTC
CSPGLVSYNEQFF
>TRBV4-1|TRBJ1-1|-|-
TGCGCCAGCAGCCAGGACGTCCCTGGCAGGGACACTGAAGCTTTCTTT
CASSQDVPGRDTEAFF
>TRBV11-3|TRBJ1-3|-|-
TGTGCCAGCAGCTCCCTCCTCGGGGGAACTGGAAACACCATATATTTT
CASSSLLGGTGNTIYF
>TRBV5-1|TRBJ2-7|-|-
TGCGCCAGCAGCTCGAGCATGCACTACGAGCAGTACTTC
CASSSSMHYEQYF
>TRBV20-1|TRBJ1-5|TRBD1|many
TGCAGTGCTAGATCGGGACAGGGGTTGCAGCCCCAGCATTTT
CSARSGQGLQPQHF
>TRBV12-3/TRBV12-4|TRBJ2-7|-|few
TGTGCCAGCAGCTATGGGGACGGATCCTACGAGCAGTACTTC
CASSYGDGSYEQYF
>TRBV7-9|TRBJ1-2|-|few
TGTGCCACCCCGAGGAGGCAGGAGAAAGGCGGCTACACCTTC
CATPRRQEKGGYTF
>TRBV5-4|TRBJ2-4|-|few
TGTGCCAGCAGCTTGGGGGACATAGGATTAGCCAAAAACATTCAGTACTTC
CASSLGDIGLAKNIQYF
>TRBV12-3/TRBV12-4|TRBJ2-7|TRBD1|few
TGTGCCAGCAGCTTGGGACAGGGGGCGCGGGAGCAGTACTTC
CASSLGQGAREQYF
>TRBV29-1|TRBJ2-1|TRBD2|-
TGCAGCGTTGAAAACGCGGGGGTTGAGCAGTTCTTC
CSVENAGVEQFF
>TRBV4-3|TRBJ2-1|-|many
TGCGCCAGCAGCCCGGGACTCCTCGTCGGTTTGAATGAGCAGTTCTTC
CASSPGLLVGLNEQFF
>TRBV20-1|TRBJ1-2|-|few
TGCAGTGCTAGGGAGGGACGGCGAAACTATGGCTACACCTTC
CSAREGRRNYGYTF
>TRBV27|TRBJ2-7|TRBD1|many
TGTGCCAGCAGTTCCCATGGACAGGCTGCGGACTACGAGCAGTACTTC
CASSSHGQAADYEQYF
>TRBV19|TRBJ2-1|-|-
TGTGCCAGTACCCCCGGCGGGGATTACAATGAGCAGTTCTTC
CASTPGGDYNEQFF
>TRBV4-2|TRBJ2-3|-|-
TGTGCCAGCAGCCAAGATGGGCCGGATACGCAGTATTTT
CASSQDGPDTQYF
>TRBV11-2|TRBJ2-1|TRBD2|many
TGTGCCAGCAGCTTTCGCGGCGGGAGGGAGGATGAGCAGTTCTTC
CASSFRGGREDEQFF
>TRBV11-2|TRBJ1-1|-|few
TGTGCCAGCAGCTCACCGATGGGGGGCAAGAACACTGAAGCTTTCTTT
CASSSPMGGKNTEAFF
>TRBV7-2|TRBJ2-3|-|few
TGTGCCAGCAGCTTGCTCGGCGGGACTGTTTACACAGATACGCAGTATTTT
CASSLLGGTVYTDTQYF
>TRBV5-6|TRBJ1-5|-|-
TGTGCCAGCAGCTTGGCGGAGAATCAGCCCCAGCATTTT
CASSLAENQPQHF
>TRBV4-1|TRBJ1-5|TRBD1|-
TGCGCCAGCAGCCGCCAACAGGGGTCGGACCAGCCCCAGCATTTT
CASSRQQGSDQPQHF
>TRBV27|TRBJ2-1|TRBD2|-
TGTGCCAGCAGTCCGCTTAGCGGGGGCCCGATTAGAGACAATGAGCAGTTCTTC
CASSPLSGGPIRDNEQFF
>TRBV5-1|TRBJ2-7|TRBD2|-
TGCGCCAGCAGCATGACTACCGGGACTATCTCCAACGAGCAGTACTTC
CASSMTTGTISNEQYF
>TRBV27|TRBJ2-7|TRBD1|few
TGTGCCAGCAGTGTCGGGACAGCCTACGAGCAGTACTTC
CASSVGTAYEQYF
>TRBV12-3/TRBV12-4|TRBJ2-7|TRBD1|many
TGTGCCAGCTCAGGGACAGGGGGAACCTACGAGCAGTACTTC
CASSGTGGTYEQYF
>TRBV12-3/TRBV12-4|TRBJ2-7|TRBD1|-
TGTGCCAGCAGCGGCCGGGACAGGGGGGGAGCCTACGAGCAGTACTTC
CASSGRDRGGAYEQYF
>TRBV4-1|TRBJ2-1|TRBD2|-
TGCGCCAGCAGTCCCGGGACTAGGAGTTACAATGAGCAGTTCTTC
CASSPGTRSYNEQFF
>TRBV7-9|TRBJ2-7|TRBD2|few
TGTGCCAGCAGCTTAGTGGGACTAGCCTACGAGCAGTACTTC
CASSLVGLAYEQYF
>TRBV7-3|TRBJ1-6|-|-
TGTGCCAGCAGCTTAGAGGGCCAGGGCGACCCCCTCCACTTT
CASSLEGQGDPLHF
>TRBV4-1|TRBJ2-3|-|many
TGCGCCAGCAGCCAAGATCTGGGGATAAGCACAGATACGCAGTATTTT
CASSQDLGISTDTQYF
>TRBV28|TRBJ2-3|TRBD1|few
TGTGCCAGCAAAGGGACAGCTTCCTACACAGATACGCAGTATTTT
CASKGTASYTDTQYF